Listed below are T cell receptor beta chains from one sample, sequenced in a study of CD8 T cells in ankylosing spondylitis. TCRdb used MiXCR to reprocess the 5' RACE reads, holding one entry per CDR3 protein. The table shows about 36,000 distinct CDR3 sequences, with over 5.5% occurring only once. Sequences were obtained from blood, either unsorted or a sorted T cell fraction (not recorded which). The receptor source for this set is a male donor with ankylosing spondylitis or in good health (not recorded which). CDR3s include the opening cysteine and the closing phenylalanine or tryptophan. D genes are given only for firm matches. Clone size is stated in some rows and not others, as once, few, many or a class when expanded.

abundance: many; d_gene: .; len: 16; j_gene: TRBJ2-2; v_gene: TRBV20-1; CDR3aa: CSARPYSAGDTGELFF; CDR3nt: TGCAGTGCTAGACCCTACAGCGCCGGGGACACCGGGGAGCTGTTTTTT
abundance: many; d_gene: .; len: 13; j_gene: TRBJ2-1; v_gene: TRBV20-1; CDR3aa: CSASGAGILRQFF; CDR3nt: TGCAGTGCTTCGGGGGCCGGTATTTTGCGGCAGTTCTTC
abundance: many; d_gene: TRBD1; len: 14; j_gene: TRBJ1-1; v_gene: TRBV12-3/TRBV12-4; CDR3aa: CASSPTGANTEAFF; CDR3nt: TGTGCCAGCAGCCCGACAGGGGCGAACACTGAAGCTTTCTTT
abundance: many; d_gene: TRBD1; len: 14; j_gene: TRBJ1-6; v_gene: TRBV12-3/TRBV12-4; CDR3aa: CASSRDSNNSPLHF; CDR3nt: TGTGCCAGCAGCCGGGACAGTAATAATTCACCCCTCCACTTT
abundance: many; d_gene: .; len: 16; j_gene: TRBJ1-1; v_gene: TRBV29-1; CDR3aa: CSVAHRRRRMNTEAFF; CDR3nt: TGCAGCGTAGCCCATCGGAGACGACGTATGAACACTGAAGCTTTCTTT
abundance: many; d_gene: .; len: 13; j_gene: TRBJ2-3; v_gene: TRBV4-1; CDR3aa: CASSRPATDTQYF; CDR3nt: TGCGCCAGCAGCCGCCCGGCGACAGATACGCAGTATTTT
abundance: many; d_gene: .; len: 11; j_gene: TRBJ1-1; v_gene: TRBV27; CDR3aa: CASSYRTEAFF; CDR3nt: TGTGCCAGCAGTTATCGGACTGAAGCTTTCTTT
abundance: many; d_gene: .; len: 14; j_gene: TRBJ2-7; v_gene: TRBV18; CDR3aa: CASSPMTSSYEQYF; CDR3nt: TGTGCCAGCTCACCGATGACTAGCTCCTACGAGCAGTACTTC
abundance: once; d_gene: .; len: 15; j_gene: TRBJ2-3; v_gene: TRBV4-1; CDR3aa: CASSQGIGSTDTQYF; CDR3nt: TGCGCCAGCAGCCAAGGGATAGGGAGCACAGATACGCAGTATTTT
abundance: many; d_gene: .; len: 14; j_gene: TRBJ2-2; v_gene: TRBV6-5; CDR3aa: CASSSDIRAGELFF; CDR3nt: TGTGCCAGCAGTTCCGATATCCGGGCCGGGGAGCTGTTTTTT
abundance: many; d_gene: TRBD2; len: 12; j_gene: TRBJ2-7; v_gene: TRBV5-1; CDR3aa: CASSTSAYEQYF; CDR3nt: TGCGCCAGCAGCACTAGCGCCTACGAGCAGTACTTC
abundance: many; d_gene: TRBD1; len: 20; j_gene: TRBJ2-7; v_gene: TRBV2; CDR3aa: CASSPLAADRGSRRGKEQYF; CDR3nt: TGTGCCAGCAGTCCGCTGGCTGCTGACAGGGGGTCTCGAAGGGGAAAGGAGCAGTACTTC
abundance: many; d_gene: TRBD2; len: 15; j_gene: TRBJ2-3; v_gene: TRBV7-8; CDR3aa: CASSPWTRRTDTQYF; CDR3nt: TGTGCCAGCAGCCCCTGGACTAGGAGAACAGATACGCAGTATTTT
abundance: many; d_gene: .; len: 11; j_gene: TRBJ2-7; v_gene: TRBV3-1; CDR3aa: CASSQWGEQYF; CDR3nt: TGTGCCAGCAGCCAATGGGGGGAGCAGTACTTC
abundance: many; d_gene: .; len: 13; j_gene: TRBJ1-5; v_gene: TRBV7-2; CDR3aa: CASSLAAGRPQHF; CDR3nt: TGTGCCAGCAGCCTAGCAGCGGGGCGGCCCCAGCATTTT
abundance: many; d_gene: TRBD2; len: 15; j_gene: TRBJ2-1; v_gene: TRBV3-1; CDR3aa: CASSQDRLADNEQFF; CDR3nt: TGTGCCAGCAGCCAAGATAGGCTAGCGGACAATGAGCAGTTCTTC
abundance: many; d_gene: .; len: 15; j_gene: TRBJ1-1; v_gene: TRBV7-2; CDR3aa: CASSLGRREDTEAFF; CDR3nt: TGTGCCAGCAGCTTAGGTCGCAGGGAGGACACTGAAGCTTTCTTT
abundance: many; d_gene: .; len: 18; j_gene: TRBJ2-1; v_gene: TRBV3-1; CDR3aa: CASSQDVRAPPPYNEQFF; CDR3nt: TGTGCCAGCAGCCAAGATGTGAGGGCGCCCCCGCCCTACAATGAGCAGTTCTTC
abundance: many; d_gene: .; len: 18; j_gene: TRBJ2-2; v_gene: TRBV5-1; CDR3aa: CASSLEDGGLRRTGELFF; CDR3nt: TGCGCCAGCAGCTTGGAGGATGGGGGTCTGAGGAGGACCGGGGAGCTGTTTTTT
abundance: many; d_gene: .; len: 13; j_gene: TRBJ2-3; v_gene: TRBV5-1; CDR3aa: CASSTPLADTQYF; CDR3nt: TGCGCCAGCAGCACCCCGCTGGCAGATACGCAGTATTTT
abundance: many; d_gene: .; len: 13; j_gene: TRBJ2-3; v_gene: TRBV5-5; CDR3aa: CASSALGADTQYF; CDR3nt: TGTGCCAGCAGCGCCTTAGGGGCAGATACGCAGTATTTT
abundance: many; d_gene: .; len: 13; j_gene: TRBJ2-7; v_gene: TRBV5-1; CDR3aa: CASRLRVWDEQYF; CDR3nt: TGCGCCAGCAGGCTTAGGGTCTGGGACGAGCAGTACTTC
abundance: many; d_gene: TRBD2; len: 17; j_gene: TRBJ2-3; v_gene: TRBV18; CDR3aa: CASSPRLAGVSTDTQYF; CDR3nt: TGTGCCAGCTCACCACGGCTAGCGGGAGTGAGCACAGATACGCAGTATTTT
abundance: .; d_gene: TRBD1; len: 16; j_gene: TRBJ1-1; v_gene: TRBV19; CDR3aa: CASSRDSTFMNTEAFF; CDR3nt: TGTGCCAGTAGTAGGGACAGTACGTTTATGAACACTGAAGCTTTCTTT
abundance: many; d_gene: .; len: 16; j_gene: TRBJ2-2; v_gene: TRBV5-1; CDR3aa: CASSLTTGRGTGELFF; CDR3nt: TGCGCCAGCAGCTTAACAACAGGGAGAGGCACCGGGGAGCTGTTTTTT
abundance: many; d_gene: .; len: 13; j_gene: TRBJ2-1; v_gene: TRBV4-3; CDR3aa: CASSQEMGDEQFF; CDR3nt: TGCGCCAGCAGCCAAGAGATGGGGGATGAGCAGTTCTTC
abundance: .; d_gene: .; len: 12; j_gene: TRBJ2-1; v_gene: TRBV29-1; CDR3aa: CSAGVKADEQFF; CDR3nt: TGCAGCGCCGGGGTCAAAGCAGATGAGCAGTTCTTC
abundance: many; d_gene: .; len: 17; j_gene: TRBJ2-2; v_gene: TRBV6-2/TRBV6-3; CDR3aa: CASSRRPSNLNTGELFF; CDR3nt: TGTGCCAGCAGCCGAAGGCCCTCAAACCTGAACACCGGGGAGCTGTTTTTT
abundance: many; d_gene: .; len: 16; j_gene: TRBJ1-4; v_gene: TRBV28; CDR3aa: CASSLYRTDGNEKLFF; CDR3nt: TGTGCCAGCAGTTTATACAGGACCGATGGAAATGAAAAACTGTTTTTT
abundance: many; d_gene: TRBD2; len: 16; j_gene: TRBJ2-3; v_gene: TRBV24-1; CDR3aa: CATSEASGGNVNTQYF; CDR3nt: TGTGCCACCAGTGAAGCTAGCGGGGGGAACGTAAATACGCAGTATTTT
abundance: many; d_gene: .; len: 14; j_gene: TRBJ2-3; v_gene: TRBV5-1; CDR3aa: CASSLVMETDTQYF; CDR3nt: TGCGCCAGCAGCTTGGTAATGGAGACAGATACGCAGTATTTT
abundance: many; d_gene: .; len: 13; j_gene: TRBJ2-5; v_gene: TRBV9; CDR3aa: CASSVVGSETQYF; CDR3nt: TGTGCCAGCAGCGTTGTTGGCAGCGAGACCCAGTACTTC
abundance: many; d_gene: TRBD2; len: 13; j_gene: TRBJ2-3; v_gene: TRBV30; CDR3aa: CAWSVNGRNTQYF; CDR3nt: TGTGCCTGGAGTGTAAACGGGAGGAATACGCAGTATTTT
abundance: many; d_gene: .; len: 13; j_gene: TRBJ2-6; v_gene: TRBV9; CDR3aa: CASSNSGANVLTF; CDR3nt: TGTGCCAGCAGTAACTCTGGGGCCAACGTCCTGACTTTC
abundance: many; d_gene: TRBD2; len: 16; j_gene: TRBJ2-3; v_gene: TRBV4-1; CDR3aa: CASSQEGTSGTDTQYF; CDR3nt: TGCGCCAGCAGCCAAGAAGGGACTAGCGGCACAGATACGCAGTATTTT
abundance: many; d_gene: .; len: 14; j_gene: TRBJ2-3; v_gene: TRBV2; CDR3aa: CASSGLGLADTQYF; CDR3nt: TGTGCCAGCAGTGGGTTGGGACTCGCAGATACGCAGTATTTT
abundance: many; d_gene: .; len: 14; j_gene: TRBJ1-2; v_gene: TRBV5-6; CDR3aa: CASSLRRTVYGYTF; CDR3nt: TGTGCCAGCAGCTTGCGTAGGACAGTGTATGGCTACACCTTC
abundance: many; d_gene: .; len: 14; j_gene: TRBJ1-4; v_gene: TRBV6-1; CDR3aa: CASSRRGADEKLFF; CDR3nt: TGTGCCAGCAGTCGCCGGGGGGCGGATGAAAAACTGTTTTTT
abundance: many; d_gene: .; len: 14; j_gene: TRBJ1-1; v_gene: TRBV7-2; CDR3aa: CASSFLPRTTEAFF; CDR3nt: TGTGCCAGCAGCTTTCTCCCCAGGACAACTGAAGCTTTCTTT
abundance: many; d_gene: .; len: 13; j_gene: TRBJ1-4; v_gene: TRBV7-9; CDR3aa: CASSRGSLEKLFF; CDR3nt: TGTGCCAGCTCTAGGGGGAGTCTGGAAAAACTGTTTTTT
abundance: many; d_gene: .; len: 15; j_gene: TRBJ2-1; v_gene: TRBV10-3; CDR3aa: CAISTDTGALGEQFF; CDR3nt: TGTGCCATCAGTACCGACACGGGAGCGTTGGGTGAGCAGTTCTTC
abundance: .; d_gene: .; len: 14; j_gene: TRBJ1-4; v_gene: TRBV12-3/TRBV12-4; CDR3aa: CASTAWRVYEKLFF; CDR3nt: TGTGCCAGCACCGCCTGGAGGGTGTATGAAAAACTGTTTTTT
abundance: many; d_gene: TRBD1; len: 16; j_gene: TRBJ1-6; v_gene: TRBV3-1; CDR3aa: CASSALLGQGNSPLHF; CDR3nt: TGTGCCAGCAGCGCCCTCCTGGGACAGGGGAATTCACCCCTCCACTTT
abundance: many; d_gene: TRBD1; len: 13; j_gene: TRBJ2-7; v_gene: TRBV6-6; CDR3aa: CASSRPDRGSWYF; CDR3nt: TGTGCCAGCAGCCGCCCGGACAGGGGCTCATGGTACTTC
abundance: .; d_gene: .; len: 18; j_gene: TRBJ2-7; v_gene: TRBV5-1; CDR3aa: CASSFRSRTSARAYEQYF; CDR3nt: TGCGCCAGCAGCTTCCGTTCTCGAACTAGTGCTAGAGCCTACGAGCAGTACTTC
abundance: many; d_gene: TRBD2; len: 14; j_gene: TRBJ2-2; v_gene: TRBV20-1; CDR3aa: CSAWTSGAAGELFF; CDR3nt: TGCAGTGCGTGGACTAGCGGTGCTGCCGGGGAGCTGTTTTTT
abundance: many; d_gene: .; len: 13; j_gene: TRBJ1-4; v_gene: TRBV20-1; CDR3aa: CSARDMKMEKLFF; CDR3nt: TGCAGTGCTAGGGACATGAAAATGGAAAAACTGTTTTTT
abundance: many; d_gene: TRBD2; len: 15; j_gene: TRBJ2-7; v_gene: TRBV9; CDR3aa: CASSVTAGGPFEQYF; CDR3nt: TGTGCCAGCAGCGTAACAGCGGGGGGGCCATTCGAGCAGTACTTC
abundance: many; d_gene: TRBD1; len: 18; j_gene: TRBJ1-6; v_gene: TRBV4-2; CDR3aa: CASSQAHPRTGRNSPLHF; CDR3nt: TGTGCCAGCAGCCAAGCCCACCCCAGGACAGGCCGCAATTCACCCCTCCACTTT
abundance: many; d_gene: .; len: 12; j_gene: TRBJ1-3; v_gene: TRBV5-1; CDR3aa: CASSLEGNTIYF; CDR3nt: TGCGCCAGCAGCTTAGAAGGAAACACCATATATTTT
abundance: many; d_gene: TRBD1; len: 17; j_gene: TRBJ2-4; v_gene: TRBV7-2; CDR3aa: CASSLSGTGGRGNIQYF; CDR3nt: TGTGCCAGCAGCTTGAGCGGGACAGGGGGCCGGGGGAACATTCAGTACTTC
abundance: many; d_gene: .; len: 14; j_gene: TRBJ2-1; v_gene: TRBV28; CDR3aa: CASSLIAFPDEQFF; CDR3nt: TGTGCCAGCAGTTTAATCGCATTTCCAGATGAGCAGTTCTTC